The rows below give T cell receptor beta chains drawn from one sample of a study of OX40 agonist ivuxolimab in advanced cancers. This table comes from immunoSEQ multiplex PCR, and its TCRdb copy is limited to in-frame clones, with some not included. The sample holds over 75,000 clones, 70% to 90% seen once. This specimen was CD4+ or CD8+ T cells sorted from blood, taken in a trial of the OX40 agonist ivuxolimab. The receptors derive from an adult with an advanced solid tumor such as melanoma, head and neck, liver or kidney cancer. Each CDR3 is given with its conserved first and last residue. D genes are given only for firm matches. Not every row has a clone size; where given, it reads once, few, many or a size class.

TRBV6-6	NA	NA	TRBJ2-5	TGTGCCAGCAGTTATGACGCGGTCCAAGAGACCCAGTACTTC	CASSYDAVQETQYF
TRBV27	TRBD1	NA	TRBJ1-1	TGTGCCAGCAGTCTAATGACAGGGGAAACTGAAGCTTTCTTT	CASSLMTGETEAFF
TRBV6-1	TRBD1	once	TRBJ1-1	TGTGCCAGCACCAGGGACAGGGTGAACACTGAAGCTTTCTTT	CASTRDRVNTEAFF
TRBV19	NA	few	TRBJ1-5	TGTGCCAGTAGTATTTCTGCTGGGGCGCTAAACAATCAGCCCCAGCATTTT	CASSISAGALNNQPQHF
TRBV11-2	NA	NA	TRBJ2-1	TGTGCCAGCAGCTTAGGGAGAAACAATGAGCAGTTCTTC	CASSLGRNNEQFF
TRBV9	TRBD2	NA	TRBJ2-3	TGTGCCAGCAGCCCCTCTTGGGGGGGGGCAGATACGCAGTATTTT	CASSPSWGGADTQYF
TRBV16	NA	NA	TRBJ2-7	TGTGCCAGCAGCCAAATTGGGGAAGGCGACGAGCAGTACTTC	CASSQIGEGDEQYF
TRBV15	NA	few	TRBJ1-2	TGTGCCACCAGCAGAGAACCAGCGGTGGACTATGGCTACACCTTC	CATSREPAVDYGYTF
TRBV9	NA	NA	TRBJ2-1	TGTGCCAGCAGCGTACAGGCAGTCCCTATGGATGAGCAGTTCTTC	CASSVQAVPMDEQFF
TRBV7-7	NA	NA	TRBJ2-2	TGTGCCAGCAGCCTGGCGCTACCCAACACCGGGGAGCTGTTTTTT	CASSLALPNTGELFF
TRBV25-1	TRBD2	NA	TRBJ2-3	TGTGCCAGCAGTAGAACTAGCGGAACAGATACGCAGTATTTT	CASSRTSGTDTQYF
TRBV5-1	TRBD1	once	TRBJ2-1	TGCGCCAGCAGCCCCAGGACAGGAGATGGCAATGAGCAGTTCTTC	CASSPRTGDGNEQFF
TRBV6-1	NA	NA	TRBJ1-2	TGTGCCAGCTGGCGACAGCTTTCGTTTTCTGATGGCTACACCTTC	CASWRQLSFSDGYTF
TRBV20-1	NA	NA	TRBJ2-5	TGCAGTGCTAGAGATCACGAGACCCAGTACTTC	CSARDHETQYF
TRBV7-6	NA	NA	TRBJ1-1	TGTGCCAGCAGCTTGGGGCACAACACTGAAGCTTTCTTT	CASSLGHNTEAFF
TRBV29-1	NA	NA	TRBJ1-1	TGCAGCCTCCAGAGAGACAGGAGGGAAGAAGCTTTCTTT	CSLQRDRREEAFF
TRBV19	TRBD1	once	TRBJ2-2	TGTGCCACTCACAAAGGCCGGACAGGGAACACCGGGGAGCTGTTTTTT	CATHKGRTGNTGELFF
TRBV19	TRBD1	few	TRBJ1-5	TGTGCCAGTAGCCAACAGGGGAATCAGCCCCAGCATTTT	CASSQQGNQPQHF
TRBV13	NA	NA	TRBJ2-5	TGTGCCAGCAGCGCCGCGGGCCGGGAGACCCAGTACTTC	CASSAAGRETQYF
TRBV11-3	NA	NA	TRBJ1-5	TGTGCCAGCAGCCTAAAGGGGGGTAAGGATTTTTGTAGCAATCAGCCCCAGCATTTT	CASSLKGGKDFCSNQPQHF
TRBV28	NA	NA	TRBJ1-1	TGTGCCAGCACTGGGCAGAACACTGAAGCTTTCTTT	CASTGQNTEAFF
TRBV6-1	NA	NA	TRBJ1-5	TGTGCCAGCCTACAGGGAGGGAATCAGCCCCAGCATTTT	CASLQGGNQPQHF
TRBV15	NA	NA	TRBJ1-1	TGTGCCACCAGCAGAGACCCCGTAACGGGAACTGAAGCTTTCTTT	CATSRDPVTGTEAFF
TRBV19	NA	NA	TRBJ1-2	TGTGCCAGTAGTACCCACCGACAGAATGGCTACACCTTC	CASSTHRQNGYTF
TRBV6-5	NA	NA	TRBJ2-2	TGTGCCAGCAGTATAAGGACAACGAACACCGGGGAGCTGTTTTTT	CASSIRTTNTGELFF
TRBV2	NA	NA	TRBJ2-1	TGTGCCAGCAGCCAAGGGGGGGAAGGGGATGAGCAGTTCTTC	CASSQGGEGDEQFF
TRBV19	TRBD1	NA	TRBJ2-2	TGTGCCAGTATACAGACAGGGGCCGGGGAGCTGTTTTTT	CASIQTGAGELFF
TRBV7-8	NA	few	TRBJ1-5	TGTGCCAGCAGCCTATCAGGGGGCAATCAGCCCCAGCATTTT	CASSLSGGNQPQHF
TRBV2	TRBD1	NA	TRBJ2-1	TGTGCCAGCCGACTTAGGGGGCTATACAATGAGCAGTTCTTC	CASRLRGLYNEQFF
TRBV7-8	NA	NA	TRBJ2-1	TGTGCCAGCAGCTCGGGACTCCCCTCCTACAATGAGCAGTTCTTC	CASSSGLPSYNEQFF
TRBV28	TRBD2	NA	TRBJ2-1	TGTGCCAGCAGCTACCAAGGGACTAGCGCCCCAAGGGGCAATGAGCAGTTCTTC	CASSYQGTSAPRGNEQFF
TRBV5-1	NA	NA	TRBJ2-6	TGCGCCAGCAACGATGCCGGTGGGGCCAACGTCCTGACTTTC	CASNDAGGANVLTF
TRBV27	NA	NA	TRBJ1-1	TGTGCCAGCAGGATTCGCTCGGGGACATTGAACACTGAAGCTTTCTTT	CASRIRSGTLNTEAFF
TRBV6-1	NA	NA	TRBJ2-7	TGTGCCAGCAGCAGGACTGATTCTAACGGGCAGTACTTC	CASSRTDSNGQYF
TRBV28	NA	once	TRBJ2-6	TGTGCCAGCAGTTTATGGGCAGGACAGCGGGACTCTGGGGCCAACGTCCTGACTTTC	CASSLWAGQRDSGANVLTF
TRBV5-1	NA	NA	TRBJ1-1	TGCGCCAGCAGCTTGGGAGACACTGAAGCTTTCTTT	CASSLGDTEAFF
TRBV9	TRBD1	once	TRBJ1-4	TGTGCCAGCAAGGCCGGGACAGGGCTACCCGAAAATGAAAAACTGTTTTTT	CASKAGTGLPENEKLFF
TRBV6-1	NA	NA	TRBJ1-5	TGTGCCAGCAGTGAAAATATGAATCAGCCCCAGCATTTT	CASSENMNQPQHF
TRBV27	NA	NA	TRBJ1-5	TGTGCCAGCAGTTCTGAGCGTGATAGCAATCAGCCCCAGCATTTT	CASSSERDSNQPQHF
TRBV7-3	NA	once	TRBJ1-5	TGTGCCAGCAGCTTGGGGGTCAGGCAGCCCCAGCATTTT	CASSLGVRQPQHF
TRBV28	NA	NA	TRBJ1-3	TGTGCCAGCACCGATGGGGGATCTGGAAACACCATATATTTT	CASTDGGSGNTIYF
TRBV2	NA	NA	TRBJ2-2	TGTGCCAGCAGGTCGGGGAGAGGCGGCACCGGGGAGCTGTTTTTT	CASRSGRGGTGELFF
TRBV6-5	NA	once	TRBJ1-4	TGTGCCAGCAGTTACTCGGAGCGACAAAATGAAAAACTGTTTTTT	CASSYSERQNEKLFF
TRBV19	NA	NA	TRBJ2-2	TGTGCCAGTAGTACTAACACCGGGGAGCTGTTTTTT	CASSTNTGELFF
TRBV11-3	NA	NA	TRBJ2-3	TGTGCCAGCAGCCGGAGATCTGAGTTTCTAGATACGCAGTATTTT	CASSRRSEFLDTQYF
TRBV9	NA	NA	TRBJ2-2	TGTGCCAGCAGCGTAGGACAGGCGAACACCGGGGAGCTGTTTTTT	CASSVGQANTGELFF
TRBV5-8	NA	few	TRBJ1-1	TGTGCCAGCAGCGGGGAGCTACGACAGGAGAACACTGAAGCTTTCTTT	CASSGELRQENTEAFF
TRBV7-8	NA	NA	TRBJ1-5	TGTGCCAGCAGCTTAGCCGGGGATCAGCCCCAGCATTTT	CASSLAGDQPQHF
TRBV28	NA	NA	TRBJ2-1	TGTGCCAGCAACCGACAGACTCTTTACAATGAGCAGTTCTTC	CASNRQTLYNEQFF
TRBV2	TRBD2	NA	TRBJ2-7	TGTGCCAGCAGTGCTAGCGGGCCTCCCTACGAGCAGTACTTC	CASSASGPPYEQYF
TRBV6-4	NA	NA	TRBJ1-3	TGTGCCAGCAGCCGGGATCCTGGAAACACCATATATTTT	CASSRDPGNTIYF
TRBV11-2	TRBD1	NA	TRBJ1-2	TGTGCCAGCAGCATCAGACAGGGGCGATATGGCTACACCTTC	CASSIRQGRYGYTF
TRBV27	TRBD1	NA	TRBJ1-1	TGTGCCAGCGCCGCCGGGACAGGGGTAGAGGGGACTGAAGCTTTCTTT	CASAAGTGVEGTEAFF
TRBV14	NA	NA	TRBJ1-1	TGTGCCAGCACGAACACCGGGAACACTGAAGCTTTCTTT	CASTNTGNTEAFF
TRBV27	NA	NA	TRBJ2-7	TGTGCCAGCAGTCCGACCGATGTGGGGGACGAGCAGTACTTC	CASSPTDVGDEQYF